The 13 T cell receptor beta chains listed next were all sequenced from one sample in a study of blood T cells in healthy people across ages. PCR was performed a second time for about 7 to 12 cycles using a sample-barcoded 5' primer and a J-beta primer mix. TCRdb reprocessed the 5' RACE reads with MiXCR, giving one entry per CDR3 protein. The table includes about 1 million distinct CDR3 sequences, roughly 45% detected once. What was sequenced was blood. These receptors were taken from a woman aged 60 to 75 in good health.

V and J are TRBV7-3 and TRBJ2-7, with 9 positions matching TRBD1. With V trimmed by 2 bases and J by 6 bases, 8 bases remained unmatched. Germline CDR1 reads SGHTA; CDR2 reads FQGTGA. The CDR3 contains 15 residues. As DNA, the CDR3 is TGTGCCAGCAGCTTACAAAGGGGACAGGGAGGCGAGCAGTACTTC. Its translation: CASSLQRGQGGEQYF.

This chain links TRBV7-9 with TRBJ2-7; either TRBD1 or TRBD2 may fit D (5 bases each). The germline V gene has CDR1 SEHNR and CDR2 FQNEAQ (reference sequence). Trimming shortened V by 4 bases and J by 6 bases, and 10 bases separated the two germline ends. CDR3 length: 12 residues. Here the CDR3 DNA reads TGTGCCAGCAGCTCCATTGGGGGCGAGCAGTACTTC. Its protein is CASSSIGGEQYF.

The chain joins TRBV12-3 or TRBV12-4 to TRBJ2-1; 7 nucleotides agree with TRBD2. Germline trimming cut 6 bases from V and 3 bases from J; bases unmatched to any gene: 5. The CDR3 runs to 14 residues. CDR3 sequence reads: CASRRAGNYNEQFF. CDR3 coding DNA: TGTGCCAGCAGAAGAGCGGGAAACTACAATGAGCAGTTCTTC.

This CDR3 reads CASAPTGTGWYGYTF. Here the CDR3 DNA reads TGTGCTAGTGCCCCTACAGGGACAGGGTGGTATGGCTACACCTTC. The chain uses TRBV12-5 and TRBJ1-2; 9 nucleotides align to TRBD1. The CDR3 is 15 amino acids. After removal of 7 bases from V and 5 bases from J, the junction contained 11 bases not matched to a gene. Germline CDR1 LGHNT, CDR2 FRNRAP.

This clonotype has more than one count but fewer than ten. This chain joins TRBV28 and TRBJ2-7; D unresolved. Trimming stripped 3 bases from V and 2 bases from J, with 11 bases between. This CDR3 has 14 amino acids. CDR1 and CDR2 (germline): MDHEN, SYDVKM. The CDR3 coding sequence is TGTGCCAGCAGTTTTGTTGTGGGTCCCTACGAGCAGTACTTC. Its translation: CASSFVVGPYEQYF. Full variable domain (missing parts from reference TRBV28 and TRBJ2-7): DVKVTQSSRYLVKRTGEKVFLECVQDMDHENMFWYRQDPGLGLRLIYFSYDVKMKEKGDIPEGYSVSREKKERFSLILESASTNQTSMYLCASSFVVGPYEQYFGPGTRLTVT.

The chain carries TRBV20-1 and TRBJ2-7, with 7 bases fitting TRBD1. This CDR3 is built from 16 residues. J gave up 3 bases and V 1 base, and 12 bases lay outside the gene matches. Germline-derived CDR1 and CDR2 are DFQATT and SNEGSKA (reference sequence). Here the CDR3 reads CSARGLGTETRYEQYF. The CDR3 nucleotides read TGCAGTGCTAGAGGACTCGGGACAGAGACCCGCTACGAGCAGTACTTC.

The V call is TRBV12-3 or TRBV12-4, the J call TRBJ1-5; perhaps TRBD1 as D (6 bases). Trimming removed 4 bases at V and 3 bases at J, with 10 bases between. This CDR3 is 14 amino acids long. The DNA for the CDR3 is TGTGCCAGCAGTTACAGGGAATACAATCAGCCCCAGCATTTT. This gives the protein CASSYREYNQPQHF.

J is TRBJ2-7 and V is TRBV20-1, with 7 bases lining up with TRBD2. CDR3 length: 18 amino acids. The V and J ends lost 1 base and 3 bases, in that order; junction bases with no gene match: 18. Germline V lookup: CDR1 DFQATT, CDR2 SNEGSKA (reference sequence). The CDR3 loop reads CSARASLARVASGYEQYF. The CDR3 DNA follows: TGCAGTGCTAGAGCTTCACTAGCGAGGGTAGCTTCGGGCTACGAGCAGTACTTC.

There are a few counts of this clonotype. The rearrangement joins TRBV3-1 to TRBJ2-3, with D perhaps matching TRBD2 (6 bases). CDR3 length: 15 residues. In germline, CDR1 is LGHDT, CDR2 YNNKEL (reference sequence). The V end was cut by 1 base, the J end by 0 bases, with 8 bases between. CDR3 DNA sequence: TGTGCCAGCAGCCAAGTTGGGACTAGCACAGATACGCAGTATTTT. This codes for CASSQVGTSTDTQYF.

The chain joins TRBV14 to TRBJ2-5; D unclear. The tail of the sequence fits TRBJ2-7 better, so the J call may be wrong. The CDR3 is made up of 14 amino acids. The germline gives CDR1 SGHDN, CDR2 FVKESK. The CDR3 coding sequence is TGTGCCAGCAGCCATTCAAGAGATATCTACGAGCAGTACTTC. Amino acids: CASSHSRDIYEQYF.

This clonotype came up a few times. The genes are TRBV5-1 and TRBJ2-3, with D hard to call. Germline V gene sequence: CDR1 SGHRS, CDR2 YFSETQ. The CDR3 extends over 14 amino acids. Trimming cost V 7 bases and J 1 base, with 13 bases left between them. The CDR3 sequence is CASGPKPRTDTQYF. The CDR3 region has the DNA TGCGCCAGCGGCCCGAAGCCACGCACAGATACGCAGTATTTT.

V is TRBV5-1 and J is TRBJ1-4; no reliable D call. CDR3 length equals 15 residues. Trimming took off 4 bases at V and 3 bases at J, with 13 bases between the two ends. CDR1 is SGHRS, CDR2 YFSETQ, per germline. CDR3 protein: CASSLGLEPNEKLFF. CDR3 nucleotide sequence: TGCGCCAGCAGCCTGGGCCTGGAGCCTAATGAAAAACTGTTTTTT.

The chain employs TRBV5-1 and TRBJ2-1; D is tentatively TRBD1 or TRBD2 (5 bases each). CDR1 SGHRS and CDR2 YFSETQ come from the germline V gene. Trimming removed 5 bases at V and 0 bases at J, with 9 bases between. CDR3 length: 14 residues. Written as DNA, the CDR3 is TGCGCCAGCAGGGGGGTGAGCTCCTACAATGAGCAGTTCTTC. Its translation is CASRGVSSYNEQFF.